This TCR beta chain was retrieved from a study of PD-L1 blockade in urothelial cancer. Study-level results: Pretreatment blood TCR clonality under the median forecast improved survival.

Time point reported: pretreatment peripheral blood. Sequencing used immunoSEQ multiplex PCR; TCRdb keeps in-frame clones, though not all of them. The sample shows 130,000 or so clones, less than 85% of them seen only once. About this clone: What it recognizes is unknown.

Looked up from germline, CDR1 is MNHNY and CDR2 is SVGAGI (reference sequence). CDR3 length equals 11 residues. The V gene lost 7 bases and the J gene lost 14 bases, with 15 bases spanning the gap. This sequence originates from a man over 45 with urothelial cancer. Sequenced material: PBMCs, taken around atezolizumab (anti-PD-L1) treatment. This chain connects TRBV6-6 to TRBJ2-1; D perhaps matches TRBD2 (5 bases). DNA for the CDR3: TGTGCCAGCAACATGACCGCGGGTAAGTTCTTC. Residues: CASNMTAGKFF.